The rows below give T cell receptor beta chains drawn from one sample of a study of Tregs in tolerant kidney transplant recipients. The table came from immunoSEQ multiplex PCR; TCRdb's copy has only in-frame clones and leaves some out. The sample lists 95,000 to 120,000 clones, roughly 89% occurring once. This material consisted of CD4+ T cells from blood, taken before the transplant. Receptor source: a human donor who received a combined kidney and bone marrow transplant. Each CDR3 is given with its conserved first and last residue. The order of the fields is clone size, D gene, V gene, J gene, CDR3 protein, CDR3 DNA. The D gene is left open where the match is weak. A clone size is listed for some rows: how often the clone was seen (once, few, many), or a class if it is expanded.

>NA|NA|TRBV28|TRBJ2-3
CASQVTTPGTDTQYF
TGTGCCAGTCAAGTCACTACCCCTGGCACAGATACGCAGTATTTT
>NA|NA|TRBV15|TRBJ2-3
CATSRVEGGTDTQYF
TGTGCCACCAGCAGAGTCGAGGGGGGCACAGATACGCAGTATTTT
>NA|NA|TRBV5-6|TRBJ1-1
CASSSGRAEAFF
TGTGCCAGCAGCTCCGGTCGCGCTGAAGCTTTCTTT
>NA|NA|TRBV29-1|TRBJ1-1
CSVGRGKNTEAFF
TGCAGCGTTGGCCGCGGCAAGAACACTGAAGCTTTCTTT
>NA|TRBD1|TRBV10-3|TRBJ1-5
CAISESRTGYSNQPQHF
TGTGCCATCAGTGAGTCGAGGACAGGCTATAGCAATCAGCCCCAGCATTTT
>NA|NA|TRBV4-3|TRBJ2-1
CASSQTARGEQFF
TGCGCCAGCAGCCAAACCGCCCGGGGTGAGCAGTTCTTC
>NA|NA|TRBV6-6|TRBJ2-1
CASSYSRDFVHNEQFF
TGTGCCAGCAGTTACTCGAGGGATTTCGTACACAATGAGCAGTTCTTC
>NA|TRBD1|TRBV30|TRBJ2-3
CALGTGPPDTQYF
TGTGCCTTGGGGACAGGCCCCCCAGATACGCAGTATTTT
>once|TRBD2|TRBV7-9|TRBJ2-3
CASRSPSGEADTQYF
TGTGCCAGCAGGTCTCCTAGCGGGGAAGCAGATACGCAGTATTTT
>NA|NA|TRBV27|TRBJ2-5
CASSWTIQETQYF
TGTGCCAGCAGCTGGACTATACAAGAGACCCAGTACTTC
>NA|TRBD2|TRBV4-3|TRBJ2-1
CASSQEGLAGEQFF
TGCGCCAGCAGCCAAGAGGGACTAGCGGGTGAGCAGTTCTTC
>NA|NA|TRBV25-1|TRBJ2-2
CASSNTGTGELFF
TGTGCCAGCAGTAACACGGGGACCGGGGAGCTGTTTTTT
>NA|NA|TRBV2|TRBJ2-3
CASRALRGGDTQYF
TGTGCCAGCAGGGCTCTGAGAGGGGGAGATACGCAGTATTTT
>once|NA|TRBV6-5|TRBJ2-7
CASSPRVGEQYF
TGTGCCAGCAGCCCACGGGTCGGGGAGCAGTACTTC
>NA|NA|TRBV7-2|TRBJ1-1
CASRPNTAPKRTEAFF
TGTGCCAGCAGACCGAACACCGCCCCTAAGAGGACTGAAGCTTTCTTT
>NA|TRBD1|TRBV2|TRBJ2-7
CASSRTGSSYEQYF
TGTGCCAGCAGTCGGACAGGGAGCTCCTACGAGCAGTACTTC
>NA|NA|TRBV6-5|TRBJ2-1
CASSYKGGGTYNEQFF
TGTGCCAGCAGTTACAAGGGAGGCGGAACCTACAATGAGCAGTTCTTC
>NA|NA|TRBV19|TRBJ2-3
CASSYGGRSSTDTQYF
TGTGCCAGTAGTTACGGGGGTCGCTCTTCCACAGATACGCAGTATTTT
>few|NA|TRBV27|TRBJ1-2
CASHSQRLGGGYTF
TGTGCCAGCCATTCTCAGAGACTAGGAGGTGGCTACACCTTC
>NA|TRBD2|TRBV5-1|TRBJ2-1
CASSLSGGALDNEQFF
TGCGCCAGCAGCTTAAGCGGGGGGGCCTTGGACAATGAGCAGTTCTTC
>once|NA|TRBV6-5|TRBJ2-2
CASSYDQVVRELFF
TGTGCCAGCAGTTACGACCAGGTGGTCCGGGAGCTGTTTTTT
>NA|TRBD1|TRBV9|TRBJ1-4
CASSEGARDEKLFF
TGTGCCAGCAGCGAGGGGGCGCGGGATGAAAAACTGTTTTTT
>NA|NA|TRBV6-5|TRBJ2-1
CASSKGGYEQFF
TGTGCCAGCAGCAAGGGGGGGTATGAGCAGTTCTTC
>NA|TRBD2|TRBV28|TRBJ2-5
CASSSGLPEETQYF
TGTGCCAGCAGTTCGGGACTACCAGAAGAGACCCAGTACTTC
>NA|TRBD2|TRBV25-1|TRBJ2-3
CASSRTSGRGDTQYF
TGTGCCAGCAGTCGGACTAGCGGGAGAGGGGATACGCAGTATTTT